These 27 T cell receptor beta chains were sequenced from one sample in a study of beta chain features in type 1 diabetes (dated 2018 in TCRdb). Points the paper makes about the study in general: Type 1 diabetes patients showed a moderate but significant shortening of TCRB CDR3 length in all four CD4+ subsets.

Library preparation was by the immunoSEQ multiplex PCR assay. The High Capacity cDNA Reverse Transcription Kit was used to reverse transcribe all of the isolated RNA, meaning that expressed TCRB transcripts were what got sequenced. TCRdb took this table from immuneACCESS and kept in-frame rearrangements with V and J called. Such tables lack part of the clones; where checked against another copy, unresolved V genes explain under half of the gap, and the rest is unexplained. The sample yields 150,000 to 170,000 clones; 10% were counted once. 0.45% to 0.6% of the sample is in the top ten clones. These receptors' antigens are unknown. Specimen: central memory CD4+ T cells from blood. The origin of the receptors is a man aged 30 to 39 with type 1 diabetes.

This clone turned up a few times. As DNA, the CDR3 is TGTGCCAGCAGCCGCGAGGAGCATCCCTACGAGCAGTACTTC. Protein sequence: CASSREEHPYEQYF. The rearrangement links TRBV7-9 to TRBJ2-7, with unresolved D. Germline V gene data show CDR1 as SEHNR and CDR2 as FQNEAQ (reference sequence). V was shortened by 5 bases and J by 2 bases, with 13 bases between the two germline ends. CDR3 length: 14 residues.

The genes are TRBV6-5 and TRBJ1-1; no definite D call. This CDR3 spans 13 amino acids. Germline CDR1 and CDR2: MNHEY and SVGAGI. The V end was cut by 6 bases, the J end by 4 bases, with 12 bases between. CDR3 in DNA: TGTGCCAGCAGCCGGACGCGGGTCACTGAAGCTTTCTTT. Translated: CASSRTRVTEAFF.

This clone was detected a few times. This chain connects TRBV5-1 to TRBJ2-3, with 7 bases identical to TRBD1. This CDR3 is built from 15 residues. Germline CDR1 is SGHRS and CDR2 is YFSETQ. V shed 4 bases and J 1 base; nucleotides not matched to a gene: 6. CDR3 in amino acids: CASSGQGVGTDTQYF. CDR3 DNA: TGCGCCAGCAGCGGGCAGGGGGTCGGCACAGATACGCAGTATTTT.

J is TRBJ2-6 and V is TRBV23-1, with a weak D call TRBD2 (5 bases). TRBV23-1 is designated an ORF whose function remains uncertain. The V and J ends lost 6 bases and 0 bases respectively, with 18 bases between them. This CDR3 is 18 amino acids long. CDR3: CASSPIPKRVSGANVLTF. Here the CDR3 DNA reads TGCGCCAGCAGCCCCATCCCTAAGAGGGTCTCTGGGGCCAACGTCCTGACTTTC.

The J gene is TRBJ2-7, the V gene TRBV29-1, with 10 bases matching TRBD1. The trim removed 6 bases at V and 3 bases at J, leaving 8 bases unmatched. The CDR3 length is 14 residues. Per the germline V gene, CDR1 is SQVTM and CDR2 is ANQGSEA. DNA for the CDR3: TGCAGCGTGGAGGGGGGACAGGGGAACTACGAGCAGTACTTC. Protein: CSVEGGQGNYEQYF.

The chain recombines TRBV7-2 with TRBJ2-7, with TRBD1 identical over 7 bases. The V gene's germline CDR1 is SGHTA and CDR2 FQGNSA. Trimming took 3 bases from V and 6 from J; bases not matched to a gene: 5. This CDR3 contains 13 residues. The CDR3 spells CASSFQGVGEQYF. In nucleotides, the CDR3 is TGTGCCAGCAGCTTTCAGGGGGTTGGCGAGCAGTACTTC.

This clone appeared a few times. The same CDR3 can be traced to other DNA sequences in this sample. The chain combines TRBV27 with TRBJ1-1; D gene uncertain. Germline V gives CDR1 MNHEY, CDR2 SMNVEV (reference sequence). Trimming removed 2 bases from V and 1 base from J, with 5 bases in between. The CDR3 is 13 residues long. The chain's CDR3 is CASSLRGNTEAFF. The CDR3 nucleotides are TGTGCCAGCAGTTTACGAGGGAACACTGAAGCTTTCTTT.

This clone was found a few times. The J gene is TRBJ1-2, the V gene TRBV5-1; TRBD1 might be the D (5 bases). CDR3 size: 15 residues. V was cut by 4 bases and J by 1 base, with 14 bases left in between. Looked up from germline, CDR1 is SGHRS and CDR2 is YFSETQ. CDR3 protein: CASSMGLSFNYGYTF. CDR3 coding DNA: TGCGCCAGCAGCATGGGACTTTCATTTAACTATGGCTACACCTTC.

This clone was observed a handful of times. This rearrangement joins TRBV5-8 to TRBJ1-4, with 8 bases matching TRBD1. V lost 3 bases, J lost 7 bases, and 8 bases stayed unmatched. Germline CDR1 is SGHTS and CDR2 is YDEGEE. CDR3 length equals 15 residues. The CDR3 sequence is CASSSASGGFEKLFF. The CDR3 nucleotides read TGTGCCAGCAGCTCTGCCTCAGGGGGCTTTGAAAAACTGTTTTTT.

This clone was seen more than once but under ten times. The chain employs TRBV28 and TRBJ2-1; TRBD2 aligns across 10 bases. CDR1 is MDHEN, CDR2 SYDVKM, per germline. The J segment lost 9 bases and the V segment lost 9 bases, leaving 11 bases of the junction unmatched. The CDR3 length is 14 residues. Here the CDR3 DNA reads TGTGCCAGTAGGGAGGAGCGGGGGGGCGGTGAGCAGTTCTTC. Protein: CASREERGGGEQFF.

V gene TRBV6-5 combines with J gene TRBJ1-2; D may be TRBD1 (5 bases). The CDR3 is made up of 14 amino acids. From germline, CDR1 is MNHEY and CDR2 SVGAGI. Trimming pared 6 bases from V and 1 base from J, leaving 12 bases between. This CDR3 reads CASRETDSNYGYTF. DNA of the CDR3: TGTGCCAGCAGGGAAACTGACAGTAACTATGGCTACACCTTC.

The chain is built from TRBV28 and TRBJ2-5; 7 bases agree with TRBD1. CDR1 MDHEN and CDR2 SYDVKM come from the germline V gene. The trim removed 9 bases at V and 2 bases at J, leaving 9 bases unmatched. There are 14 residues in the CDR3. Here the CDR3 DNA reads TGTGCCAGTTCCGGGACAGCATTACAAGAGACCCAGTACTTC. It translates to CASSGTALQETQYF. Combining the CDR3 with reference TRBV28 and TRBJ2-5 gives the whole variable domain DVKVTQSSRYLVKRTGEKVFLECVQDMDHENMFWYRQDPGLGLRLIYFSYDVKMKEKGDIPEGYSVSREKKERFSLILESASTNQTSMYLCASSGTALQETQYFGPGTRLLVL.

This clone was seen a handful of times. This rearrangement joins TRBV5-8 to TRBJ1-2; TRBD1 agrees at 12 bases. Per the germline V gene, CDR1 is SGHTS and CDR2 is YDEGEE. The J segment lost 3 bases and the V segment lost 2 bases, leaving 5 bases of the junction unmatched. This CDR3 has 16 residues. CDR3 sequence reads: CASSLGTGGADYGYTF. CDR3 DNA: TGTGCCAGCAGCTTAGGGACAGGGGGCGCAGACTATGGCTACACCTTC.

This clone was seen only a few times. The chain uses TRBV7-2 and TRBJ1-3; 7 nucleotides line up with TRBD1. J gave up 0 bases and V 1 base, and 6 bases lay outside the gene matches. The CDR3 consists of 17 residues. The germline CDR1 and CDR2 sequences are SGHTA and FQGNSA. The CDR3 DNA is TGTGCCAGCAGCTTAGTAATGACAGGGTACTCTGGAAACACCATATATTTT. This codes for CASSLVMTGYSGNTIYF.

The rearrangement links TRBV6-1 to TRBJ2-6, with unresolved D. The CDR3 loop spans 15 amino acids. In germline, CDR1 is MNHNS, CDR2 SASEGT. V lost 6 bases, J lost 4 bases, and 13 bases lay in between. CDR3 loop: CASSLRSAGANVLTF. The DNA of the CDR3 is TGTGCCAGCAGCCTTCGGAGTGCCGGGGCCAACGTCCTGACTTTC.

V and J are TRBV28 and TRBJ1-4, with D possibly matching TRBD1 (5 bases). The CDR3 has 15 residues. Germline CDR1 reads MDHEN; CDR2 reads SYDVKM. V gave up 2 bases and J gave up 0 bases, with 7 bases separating them. The chain's CDR3 is CASSLMTATNEKLFF. In DNA form, the CDR3 reads TGTGCCAGCAGTTTAATGACAGCAACTAATGAAAAACTGTTTTTT. Based on the CDR3 plus reference TRBV28 and TRBJ1-4, the full variable domain is DVKVTQSSRYLVKRTGEKVFLECVQDMDHENMFWYRQDPGLGLRLIYFSYDVKMKEKGDIPEGYSVSREKKERFSLILESASTNQTSMYLCASSLMTATNEKLFFGSGTQLSVL.

This clone was seen more than once but under ten times. This sequence joins TRBV4-1 and TRBJ1-1; possible D gene TRBD1, 5 bases. With 3 bases removed from V and 1 base from J, the gap between germline ends came to 18 bases. CDR1 MGHRA and CDR2 YSYEKL come from the germline V gene. This CDR3 comprises 17 residues. CDR3 coding DNA: TGCGCCAGCAGCCATGTGCGGTCGAGGAGGGGGAACACTGAAGCTTTCTTT. This encodes CASSHVRSRRGNTEAFF.

This clone came up a few times. The rearrangement links TRBV5-1 to TRBJ1-3; 7 bases map to TRBD1. The CDR3 loop spans 15 amino acids. Germline-derived CDR1 and CDR2 are SGHRS and YFSETQ. V shed 5 bases and J 4 bases; nucleotides not matched to a gene: 9. The CDR3 spells CASSRGGTEGNTIYF. DNA for the CDR3: TGCGCCAGCAGTCGTGGAGGGACAGAGGGAAACACCATATATTTT.

This clone has just a few counts. This chain links TRBV29-1 with TRBJ1-2; D might be TRBD1 (5 bases). Germline V lookup: CDR1 SQVTM, CDR2 ANQGSEA. The germline V and J ends were trimmed by 4 bases and 1 base, with 10 bases remaining between them. This CDR3 comprises 13 residues. The CDR3 sequence is CSVGQPLNYGYTF. CDR3 DNA: TGCAGCGTTGGACAGCCTCTTAACTATGGCTACACCTTC.

The chain recombines TRBV6-1 with TRBJ2-7, with D possibly matching TRBD1 (6 bases). The CDR3 has 12 residues. V lost 5 bases and J 4 bases, leaving 9 bases between the germline ends. Per the germline V gene, CDR1 is MNHNS and CDR2 is SASEGT. The CDR3 DNA reads as TGTGCCAGCAGTCAGGGGCATTACGAGCAGTACTTC. Protein sequence: CASSQGHYEQYF.

The sample holds a few counts of this clone. V usage is TRBV5-1 and J usage is TRBJ2-1; D is perhaps TRBD1 (5 bases). CDR3 length: 16 amino acids. CDR1 and CDR2 from the germline V gene are SGHRS and YFSETQ. V lost 6 bases to trimming and J lost 2 bases, with 18 bases between them. The CDR3 protein is CASTPVMQGPYNEQFF. CDR3 bases: TGCGCCAGCACCCCGGTAATGCAGGGCCCCTACAATGAGCAGTTCTTC.

The sample holds a few counts of this clone. This sequence joins TRBV6-5 and TRBJ2-1, with 11 bases that match TRBD2. The CDR3 loop spans 15 amino acids. V shed 5 bases, J shed 4 bases, and the junction held 4 bases outside the gene matches. The germline V gene has CDR1 MNHEY and CDR2 SVGAGI. For the CDR3, the DNA is TGTGCCAGCAGTAGGACTAGCGGGCGGTACAATGAGCAGTTCTTC. As protein: CASSRTSGRYNEQFF.

The chain employs TRBV13 and TRBJ2-2; 7 positions agree with TRBD2. V shed 1 base and J 4 bases; nucleotides not matched to a gene: 6. This CDR3 comprises 16 residues. Germline CDR1 PRHDT, CDR2 FYEKMQ (reference sequence). CDR3 in amino acids: CASSLEAGVSTGELFF. DNA for the CDR3: TGTGCCAGCAGCTTAGAGGCGGGAGTTTCCACCGGGGAGCTGTTTTTT. The complete variable domain, with remaining parts taken from reference TRBV13 and TRBJ2-2, reads AAGVIQSPRHLIKEKRETATLKCYPIPRHDTVYWYQQGPGQDPQFLISFYEKMQSDKGSIPDRFSAQQFSDYHSELNMSSLELGDSALYFCASSLEAGVSTGELFFGEGSRLTVL.

This clone was counted a few times. The chain is built from TRBV6-5 and TRBJ2-5; tentative D call: TRBD1 (5 bases). CDR1 and CDR2 from the germline V gene are MNHEY and SVGAGI. V gave up 0 bases and J gave up 2 bases, with 10 bases separating them. The CDR3 is made up of 15 amino acids. The CDR3 is CASSYSWTRQETQYF. The CDR3 DNA sequence: TGTGCCAGCAGTTACTCCTGGACACGGCAAGAGACCCAGTACTTC.

This clone was detected only a few times. This chain connects TRBV9 to TRBJ2-1; 11 nucleotides align to TRBD2. Germline-derived CDR1 and CDR2 are SGDLS and YYNGEE. V lost 6 bases, J lost 4 bases, and 6 bases stayed unmatched. The CDR3 totals 15 residues. The CDR3 reads CASNPTSGDYNEQFF. The CDR3 nucleotides are TGTGCCAGCAACCCGACTAGCGGGGATTACAATGAGCAGTTCTTC.

This clone showed up just a few times. The J gene is TRBJ1-2, the V gene TRBV11-1; D is possibly TRBD1 (6 bases). V dropped 5 bases and J dropped 7 bases, with 20 bases sitting between them. The CDR3 runs 15 residues. Germline V CDR1 and CDR2: SGHAT, FQDESV (reference sequence). CDR3 sequence: CASSARTGTSSGYTF. The DNA of the CDR3 is TGTGCCAGCAGCGCGAGAACAGGGACCTCGTCTGGCTACACCTTC.

This clone was detected a few times. The chain links TRBV6-6 to TRBJ1-2; TRBD1 might be the D (6 bases). Deletions cut 4 bases from V and 3 bases from J, with 12 bases between. The CDR3 extends over 14 amino acids. Germline values: CDR1 MNHNY, CDR2 SVGAGI (reference sequence). The CDR3 coding sequence is TGTGCCAGCAGTTTGGGGGCGACCTACTATGGCTACACCTTC. Protein: CASSLGATYYGYTF.